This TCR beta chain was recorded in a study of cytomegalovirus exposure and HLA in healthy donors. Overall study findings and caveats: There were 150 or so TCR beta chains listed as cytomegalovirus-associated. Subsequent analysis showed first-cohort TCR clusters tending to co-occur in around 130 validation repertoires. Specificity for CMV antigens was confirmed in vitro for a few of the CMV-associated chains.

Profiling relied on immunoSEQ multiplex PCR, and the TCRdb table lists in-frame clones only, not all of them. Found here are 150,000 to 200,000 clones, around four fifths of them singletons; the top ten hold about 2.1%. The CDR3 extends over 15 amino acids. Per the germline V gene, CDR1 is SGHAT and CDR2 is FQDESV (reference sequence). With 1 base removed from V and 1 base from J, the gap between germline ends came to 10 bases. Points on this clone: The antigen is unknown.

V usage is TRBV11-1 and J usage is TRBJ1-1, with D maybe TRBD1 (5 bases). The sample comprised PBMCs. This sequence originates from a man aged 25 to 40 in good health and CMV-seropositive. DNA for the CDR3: TGTGCCAGCAGCTTAGAAGGGGAATGGAACACTGAAGCTTTCTTT. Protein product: CASSLEGEWNTEAFF. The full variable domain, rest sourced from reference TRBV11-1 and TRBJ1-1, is EAEVAQSPRYKITEKSQAVAFWCDPISGHATLYWYRQILGQGPELLVQFQDESVVDDSQLPKDRFSAERLKGVDSTLKIQPAELGDSAMYLCASSLEGEWNTEAFFGQGTRLTVV.